This T cell receptor beta chain comes out of a study of siplizumab effects on memory and regulatory T cells (dated by TCRdb to the late 2010s). Study-wide context: The effect of the anti-CD2 antibody siplizumab on alloreactive T-cell subsets was examined in allogeneic mixed lymphocyte reactions constructed from human PBMCs. Findings and caveats that apply to the study as a whole: In reactions with siplizumab, an average of about 75% of mappable alloreactive CD4+ clones were Treg-derived, compared with about 27% in control reactions. Because sequences at frequencies below about 10^-5 were poorly captured, only a minor fraction of alloreactive clones could be mapped back to unstimulated subsets. Unstimulated naive T cells appeared more diverse than memory T cells, and naive cells seemed to contribute substantially to the alloresponse. Whether proliferating Tregs from siplizumab cultures actually had suppressive function was not functionally confirmed. The cumulative frequency of alloreactive sequences traceable to unstimulated CD4+ memory T cells was significantly reduced by siplizumab. About 80-96% of proliferating CD4+ or CD8+ clones could not be given a naive or memory phenotype.

The receptor library was made with the immunoSEQ multiplex PCR assay. Each sample had 85,000 to 100,000 TCR templates assayed by the deep sequencing platform. Genomic DNA extracted from sorted T cells was used for TCRbeta CDR3 sequencing. Under the source paper's analysis protocol: The R programming language was used for clonal analysis of TCRbeta CDR3 data. Comparing unstimulated samples against CFSE-low samples taken after the reaction was how alloreactive CD4+ and CD8+ clones were defined. Regulatory or non-regulatory origin of alloreactive CD4+ clones was assigned by matching sequences to the sorted unstimulated Treg and non-Treg repertoires. TCRdb carries this immuneACCESS record with in-frame sequences only. Its versions omit some clonotypes, under half of them owing to an unresolved V gene in the studies checked, with the rest unexplained. D and trimming come from the DNA, and the V and J calls and clone size come from that table. In this sample the table shows more than 85,000 clones, 80% to 95% of which occur a single time. The ten largest make up around 1.1% of the sample.

The germline V gene provides CDR1 SGHRS and CDR2 YFSETQ. V and J lose 6 bases and 6 bases, and a span of 13 bases separates them. From its cysteine to its phenylalanine, the CDR3 spans 13 amino acids. The only DNA kept is the CDR3, 39 bases in frame from the first base. Notes on this clone: The clone's antigen remains unknown. There are no base qualities to consult, and no much larger clone falls within one base.

Sorted unstimulated T cells and proliferating T cells recovered from mixed lymphocyte reactions underwent TCRbeta CDR3 sequencing. Fresh whole blood from under 13 HLA-typed healthy donors was used as the source from which PBMCs were isolated. The clonotype was recovered from a human donor in good health. Material for sequencing was CD4+ T cells sorted from blood. The chain was built from TRBV5-1 and TRBJ2-1; matching of 7 bases hints at TRBD2 as the D gene. The sequenced DNA is TGCGCCAGCACTAAAGGGGGGGGCAATGAGCAGTTCTTC. Translated, it gives CASTKGGGNEQFF.